This paragraph reports one T cell receptor beta chain. This specimen comes from a study of OX40 agonist ivuxolimab in advanced cancers. The CDR3 contains 16 residues. Germline CDR1 LNHDA, CDR2 SQIVND (reference sequence). Trimming took 4 bases from V and 5 from J; bases not matched to a gene: 11. Autoimmune disease history or systemic immunosuppression led to patients being barred. Sampling times: baseline, cycle 4 day 1, cycle 7 day 1. Sequenced by immunoSEQ multiplex PCR; TCRdb stores in-frame clones only, minus some. The sample records 75,000 to 85,000 clones, around 86% being singletons. The origin of this receptor is an adult with an advanced solid tumor such as melanoma, head and neck, liver or kidney cancer. This chain uses TRBV19 with TRBJ2-5; 9 nucleotides match TRBD1. This sample comprised CD4+ or CD8+ T cells sorted from blood, obtained in a trial of the OX40 agonist ivuxolimab. Here the CDR3 reads CASSKNPGQGRETQYF. In DNA, the CDR3 is TGTGCCAGTAGTAAGAACCCGGGACAGGGAAGGGAGACCCAGTACTTC.